A selection of T cell receptor beta chains follows, all from one sample in a study of blood T cell repertoires in COVID-19. Sequencing was performed with immunoSEQ multiplex PCR; in TCRdb, only in-frame clones are kept and a portion is missing. The table records about 220,000 clones, 80% to 85% of them present only once. The specimen sequenced was peripheral blood. The origin of the receptors is a woman in her sixties or seventies with acute or convalescent COVID-19. The CDR3 runs from the conserved cysteine through the conserved F or W. The D gene is left open where the match is weak. Size tells how often a clone was seen (once, few, many) or the class of an expanded clone, and some rows leave it out.

>TRBV19|15|.|TRBJ1-4|.
CASSTAQTTNEKLFF
TGTGCCAGTAGTACTGCACAGACAACTAATGAAAAACTGTTTTTT
>TRBV6-6|13|.|TRBJ1-2|TRBD1
CASIADRASGYTF
TGTGCCAGCATCGCCGACAGGGCGTCTGGCTACACCTTC
>TRBV2|13|.|TRBJ2-1|.
CAGGTPTYNEQFF
TGTGCCGGTGGGACACCAACCTACAATGAGCAGTTCTTC
>TRBV18|17|.|TRBJ2-5|.
CASSPPIHRVVQETQYF
TGTGCCAGCTCACCACCTATTCACAGGGTGGTCCAAGAGACCCAGTACTTC
>TRBV7-6|14|once|TRBJ1-2|.
CASSPGGGNYGYTF
TGTGCCAGCAGTCCCGGCGGTGGGAACTATGGCTACACCTTC
>TRBV5-1|14|.|TRBJ2-7|TRBD2
CASSSHQGGGEQYF
TGCGCCAGCAGCTCACATCAGGGCGGGGGCGAGCAGTACTTC
>TRBV9|14|.|TRBJ2-3|.
CASSFHPGTDTQYF
TGTGCCAGCAGCTTCCACCCGGGCACAGATACGCAGTATTTT
>TRBV18|16|.|TRBJ1-2|.
CASSPGSAGESGGYTF
TGTGCCAGCTCCCCGGGGTCGGCGGGAGAGAGTGGTGGCTACACCTTC
>TRBV9|16|.|TRBJ1-3|.
CASSTFDSSAGNTIYF
TGTGCCAGCAGCACCTTTGACAGTTCGGCTGGAAACACCATATATTTT
>TRBV3-1/TRBV3-2|13|once|TRBJ2-3|.
CASSPREADTQYF
TGTGCCAGCAGCCCGAGGGAGGCGGATACGCAGTATTTT
>TRBV5-6|17|.|TRBJ1-2|.
CASSPRQGGILSYGYTF
TGTGCCAGCAGCCCCCGGCAGGGAGGGATCCTATCTTATGGCTACACCTTC